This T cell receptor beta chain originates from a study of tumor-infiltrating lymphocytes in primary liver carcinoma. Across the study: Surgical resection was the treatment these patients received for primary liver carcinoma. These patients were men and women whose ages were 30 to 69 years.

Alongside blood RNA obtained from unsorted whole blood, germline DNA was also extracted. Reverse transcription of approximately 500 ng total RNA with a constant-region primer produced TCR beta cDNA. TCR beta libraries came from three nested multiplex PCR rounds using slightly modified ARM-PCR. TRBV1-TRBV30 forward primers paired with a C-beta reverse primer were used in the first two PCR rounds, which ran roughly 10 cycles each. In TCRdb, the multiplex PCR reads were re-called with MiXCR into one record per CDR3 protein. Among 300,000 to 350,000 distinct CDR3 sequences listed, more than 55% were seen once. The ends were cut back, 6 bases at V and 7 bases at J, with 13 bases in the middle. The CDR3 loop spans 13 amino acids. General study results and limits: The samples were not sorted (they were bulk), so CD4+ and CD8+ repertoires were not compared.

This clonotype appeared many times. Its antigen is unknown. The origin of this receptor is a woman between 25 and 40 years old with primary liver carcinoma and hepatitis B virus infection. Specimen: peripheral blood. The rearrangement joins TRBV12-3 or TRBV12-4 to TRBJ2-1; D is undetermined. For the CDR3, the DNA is TGTGCCAGCAGCCCAACAGAGTGGAATGAGCAGTTCTTC. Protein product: CASSPTEWNEQFF.